What follows are 19 T cell receptor beta chains derived from one specimen sequenced in a study of T cell responses to AZD1222 COVID-19 vaccine. Sequencing used immunoSEQ multiplex PCR; TCRdb keeps in-frame clones, though not all of them. The sample records under 80,000 clones, roughly 87% being singletons. The specimen comprised peripheral blood, sampled 28 days after the second AZD1222 dose. The receptors here all came from an adult who received the AZD1222 COVID-19 vaccine.

There are a few counts of this clone. This rearrangement joins TRBV27 to TRBJ1-5; D might be TRBD1 (6 bases). Trimming removed 5 bases at V and 1 base at J, with 18 bases between. The CDR3 is made up of 17 amino acids. In germline, CDR1 is MNHEY, CDR2 SMNVEV (reference sequence). The CDR3 is CASSLAGGQGSNQPQHF. The CDR3 nucleotides read TGTGCCAGCAGTCTAGCCGGGGGGCAGGGAAGCAATCAGCCCCAGCATTTT.

The rearrangement uses TRBV7-8 and TRBJ1-2; 9 bases fit TRBD1. The germline gives CDR1 SGHVS, CDR2 FQNEAQ. The trim removed 1 base at V and 4 bases at J, leaving 25 bases unmatched. The CDR3 loop spans 22 amino acids. The CDR3 loop is CASSLEFGTGLFRDHGAYGYTF. The CDR3 DNA sequence: TGTGCCAGCAGCTTAGAGTTTGGGACAGGGCTTTTTCGCGATCATGGAGCCTATGGCTACACCTTC.

This clone was seen only a few times. The J gene is TRBJ2-4, the V gene TRBV7-2; TRBD2 agrees at 7 bases. Looked up from germline, CDR1 is SGHTA and CDR2 is FQGNSA. Germline trimming cut 3 bases from V and 0 bases from J; bases unmatched to any gene: 8. CDR3 length equals 17 residues. The CDR3 region is CASSFAPSGLAKNIQYF. Written as DNA, the CDR3 is TGTGCCAGCAGCTTCGCCCCTAGCGGCTTAGCCAAAAACATTCAGTACTTC.

This clone was found a few times. V usage is TRBV27 and J usage is TRBJ1-5, with 7 bases aligning to TRBD1. The length of the CDR3 is 15 residues. CDR1 is MNHEY, CDR2 SMNVEV, per germline (reference sequence). V gave up 6 bases and J gave up 4 bases; unmatched junction bases: 9. The CDR3 reads CASSPGQRTNQPQHF. In DNA, the CDR3 is TGTGCCAGCAGCCCGGGACAGCGCACGAATCAGCCCCAGCATTTT.

The gene calls are TRBV5-1 and TRBJ1-3; D gene unclear. Germline V gives CDR1 SGHRS, CDR2 YFSETQ. V was clipped by 0 bases and J by 2 bases, with 12 bases between them. The CDR3 is 16 residues long. Here the CDR3 DNA reads TGCGCCAGCAGCTTGGGGACCCCCAAAACTGGAAACACCATATATTTT. This translates into CASSLGTPKTGNTIYF. The whole variable domain, remainder taken from reference TRBV5-1 and TRBJ1-3, is KAGVTQTPRYLIKTRGQQVTLSCSPISGHRSVSWYQQTPGQGLQFLFEYFSETQRNKGNFPGRFSGRQFSNSRSEMNVSTLELGDSALYLCASSLGTPKTGNTIYFGEGSWLTVV.

This chain links TRBV7-8 with TRBJ1-5, with no clear D. The CDR3 is 16 residues long. Germline loops: CDR1 SGHVS, CDR2 FQNEAQ. Deletions cut 1 base from V and 4 bases from J, with 14 bases between. This chain's CDR3 is CASSLDATGWNQPQHF. The CDR3 region has the DNA TGTGCCAGCAGCTTAGATGCTACGGGGTGGAATCAGCCCCAGCATTTT.

The chain joins TRBV5-6 to TRBJ2-7, with 14 bases aligning to TRBD2. With V trimmed by 4 bases and J by 5 bases, 14 bases remained unmatched. The CDR3 runs 18 residues. The V gene's germline CDR1 is SGHDT and CDR2 YYEEEE. This CDR3 reads CASSRGLAGEITNNEQYF. The CDR3 DNA reads as TGTGCCAGCAGCCGGGGACTAGCGGGAGAAATTACTAATAACGAGCAGTACTTC.

This clone was recorded once. The chain joins TRBV7-9 to TRBJ1-1; 7 bases line up with TRBD1. Trimming took 8 bases from V and 1 from J; bases not matched to a gene: 4. The CDR3 is made up of 13 amino acids. CDR1 is SEHNR, CDR2 FQNEAQ, per germline (reference sequence). The CDR3 DNA follows: TGTGCCAGCGTCCGGACAGGGAACACTGAAGCTTTCTTT. Translation gives CASVRTGNTEAFF.

The genes are TRBV6-5 and TRBJ1-5; 10 bases are a match to TRBD1. CDR3 length equals 14 residues. V trimming: 8 bases; J trimming: 2 bases; junction bases outside the gene matches: 3. Germline V lookup: CDR1 MNHEY, CDR2 SVGAGI. The CDR3 loop is CASAGTGGNQPQHF. The CDR3 nucleotides read TGTGCCAGCGCGGGGACAGGGGGCAATCAGCCCCAGCATTTT.

The chain has TRBV10-3 and TRBJ1-1; D unclear. Trimming stripped 8 bases from V and 1 base from J, with 14 bases between. Germline CDR1 is ENHRY and CDR2 is SYGVKD. This CDR3 region has 14 residues. The CDR3 is CAIRQTPPNTEAFF. The DNA of the CDR3 is TGTGCCATCCGGCAGACGCCCCCGAACACTGAAGCTTTCTTT.

This rearrangement joins TRBV6-4 to TRBJ2-3, with TRBD2 matching 12 bases. Germline trimming cut 5 bases from V and 5 bases from J; bases unmatched to any gene: 5. Per germline, CDR1 MRHNA and CDR2 SNTAGT. There are 15 residues in the CDR3. The CDR3 region is CASSPLAGGRDTQYF. In DNA, the CDR3 is TGTGCCAGCAGTCCACTAGCGGGAGGTCGAGATACGCAGTATTTT.

The J gene is TRBJ1-4, the V gene TRBV19; TRBD1 aligns across 8 bases. The J segment lost 8 bases and the V segment lost 7 bases, leaving 12 bases of the junction unmatched. The CDR3 contains 15 residues. The germline CDR1 and CDR2 sequences are LNHDA and SQIVND (reference sequence). CDR3 bases: TGTGCCAGTACCCAGATTCAGGGGGCGCAGGAAAAACTGTTTTTT. Its translation: CASTQIQGAQEKLFF.

In its sample, this clone was seen a few times. The chain uses TRBV5-4 and TRBJ2-6, with 9 bases fitting TRBD2. The V gene's germline CDR1 is SGHNT and CDR2 YYREEE (reference sequence). The CDR3 extends over 18 amino acids. V was clipped by 1 base and J by 0 bases; unmatched bases: 5. CDR3 residues: CASSLSGGRGSGANVLTF. CDR3 DNA sequence: TGTGCCAGCAGCTTGAGTGGCGGGAGGGGCTCTGGGGCCAACGTCCTGACTTTC.

The chain recombines TRBV3-1 (or the pseudogene TRBV3-2) with TRBJ1-5, with D uncertain. CDR1 is LGHDT, CDR2 YNNKEL, per germline (reference sequence). The CDR3 is 14 amino acids. V was clipped by 0 bases and J by 4 bases, with 7 bases between them. In nucleotides, the CDR3 is TGTGCCAGCAGCCAAGAGGCGGGAAATCAGCCCCAGCATTTT. As protein: CASSQEAGNQPQHF.

This clone was recorded only once. The rearrangement joins TRBV29-1 to TRBJ2-1; D unresolved. The CDR3 contains 15 residues. CDR1 is SQVTM, CDR2 ANQGSEA, per germline. Trimming stripped 4 bases from V and 5 bases from J, with 18 bases between. CDR3 sequence reads: CSVGPWGFNHNEQFF. As DNA, the CDR3 is TGCAGCGTTGGTCCTTGGGGTTTTAACCACAATGAGCAGTTCTTC.

This chain joins TRBV5-1 and TRBJ2-7; the D gene is possibly TRBD1 (6 bases). The V gene's germline CDR1 is SGHRS and CDR2 YFSETQ. This CDR3 is 16 amino acids long. V lost 0 bases and J 1 base, leaving 14 bases between the germline ends. CDR3 sequence: CASSLDVTGGSYEQYF. CDR3 bases: TGCGCCAGCAGCTTGGATGTGACAGGTGGATCCTACGAGCAGTACTTC.

This chain joins TRBV6-5 and TRBJ1-3, with TRBD1 as a possible D gene (5 bases). Trimming took 6 bases from V and 2 from J, leaving 14 bases between them. The CDR3 extends over 15 amino acids. The germline gives CDR1 MNHEY, CDR2 SVGAGI. This CDR3 is CASRTGRFAGNTIYF. CDR3 DNA: TGTGCCAGCAGAACAGGCCGGTTCGCTGGAAACACCATATATTTT.

With respect to this clone: One end of the junction is discordant with germline, which a read error may explain. The gene calls are TRBV7-7 and TRBJ1-3, with 10 bases matching TRBD1. Germline lookup yields CDR1 SSHAT and CDR2 FNYEAQ (reference sequence). The CDR3 is made up of 15 amino acids. The CDR3 DNA sequence: TGTGCTAGCAGCCAGACAGGGGGCCCTGGAAACACCATATATTTT. It specifies CASSQTGGPGNTIYF.

The V and J genes are TRBV10-1 and TRBJ2-6; the match to TRBD1 covers 10 bases. This CDR3 has 17 residues. Trimming at V came to 10 bases and at J to 2 bases, leaving 11 bases not matched to a gene. Germline lookup yields CDR1 WNHNN and CDR2 SYGVQD (reference sequence). The CDR3 nucleotides read TGCGCCAAAGTGAACCGGGACAGGGGTGCTGGGGCCAACGTCCTGACTTTC. Translating it yields CAKVNRDRGAGANVLTF.